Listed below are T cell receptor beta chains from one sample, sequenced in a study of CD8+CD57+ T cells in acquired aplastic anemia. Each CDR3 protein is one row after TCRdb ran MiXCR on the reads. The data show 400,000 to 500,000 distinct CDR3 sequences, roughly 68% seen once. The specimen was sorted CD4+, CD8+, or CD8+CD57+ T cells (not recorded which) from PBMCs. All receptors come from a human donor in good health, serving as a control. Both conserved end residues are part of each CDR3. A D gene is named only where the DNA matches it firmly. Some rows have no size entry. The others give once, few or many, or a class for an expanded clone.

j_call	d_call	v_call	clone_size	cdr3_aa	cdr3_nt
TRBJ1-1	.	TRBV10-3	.	CASSLTGGNSEAFF	TGTGCCAGCAGCCTCACTGGGGGGAACTCTGAAGCTTTCTTT
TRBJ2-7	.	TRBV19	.	CASSPVAVFDGYEQYF	TGTGCCAGCAGTCCCGTGGCAGTATTCGATGGATACGAGCAGTACTTC
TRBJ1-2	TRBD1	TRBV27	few	CASGQGWGCGYTF	TGTGCCAGCGGACAGGGCTGGGGCTGTGGCTACACCTTC
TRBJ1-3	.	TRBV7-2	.	CASSQQGPRGETYF	TGTGCCAGCAGCCAACAAGGGCCGCGGGGGGAGACCTATTTT
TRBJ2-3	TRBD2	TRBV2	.	CASSLNLAGVDTEYF	TGTGCCAGCAGTTTAAATCTAGCGGGAGTGGATACGGAGTATTTT
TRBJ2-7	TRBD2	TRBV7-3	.	CASSVWGLVYEQYF	TGTGCCAGCAGCGTGTGGGGACTAGTTTACGAGCAGTACTTC
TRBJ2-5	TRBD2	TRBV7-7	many	CASSSHSGGWETQYF	TGTGCTAGCAGCTCCCACAGCGGGGGTTGGGAGACCCAGTACTTC
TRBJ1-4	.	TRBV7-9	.	CASSPPVTPEKFGF	TGTGCCAGCAGCCCCCCTGTTACGCCTGAGAAATTTGGCTTT
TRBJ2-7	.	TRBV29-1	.	CSVIRGSGYEQYF	TGCAGCGTAATCCGGGGCAGCGGATACGAGCAGTACTTC
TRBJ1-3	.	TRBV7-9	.	CASSTEGLEALF	TGTGCCAGCAGTACCGAAGGGCTTGAAGCGCTCTTT
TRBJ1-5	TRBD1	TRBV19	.	CASSIPGTAFNDPQHF	TGTGCCAGCAGTATTCCCGGGACAGCCTTCAATGATCCGCAGCATTTT
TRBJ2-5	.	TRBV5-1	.	CASSPRSGVETQYF	TGTGCCAGCAGCCCTCGCAGTGGGGTGGAGACCCAGTACTTC
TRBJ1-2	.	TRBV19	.	CASRAQTNYGYTF	TGTGCCAGTCGGGCTCAAACTAACTATGGCTACACCTTC
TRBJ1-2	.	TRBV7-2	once	CASSLAPVIDGYTF	TGTGCCAGCAGCTTAGCCCCGGTTATCGATGGCTACACCTTC
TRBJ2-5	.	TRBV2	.	CASRAGTLYSNQPQYF	TGTGCCAGCAGGGCTGGGACACTCTATAGCAATCAGCCCCAGTACTTC
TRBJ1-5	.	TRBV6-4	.	CASSQTGTGQPQHF	TGTGCCAGCAGTCAGACCGGGACGGGTCAGCCCCAGCATTTT
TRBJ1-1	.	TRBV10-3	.	CAIRRGGGIEAFF	TGTGCCATCAGAAGGGGGGGGGGCATTGAAGCTTTCTTT
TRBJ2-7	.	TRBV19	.	CASSIRGGAREQYF	TGTGCCAGTAGTATAAGGGGGGGGGCGAGGGAGCAGTACTTC
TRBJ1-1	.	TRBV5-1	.	CASSAAGGLDTEAFF	TGTGCCAGCAGCGCAGCAGGTGGTTTGGACACTGAAGCTTTCTTT
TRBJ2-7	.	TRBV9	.	CASSPRLGAGELNYEQYF	TGTGCCAGCAGCCCTAGATTGGGCGCCGGGGAGCTGAACTACGAGCAGTACTTC